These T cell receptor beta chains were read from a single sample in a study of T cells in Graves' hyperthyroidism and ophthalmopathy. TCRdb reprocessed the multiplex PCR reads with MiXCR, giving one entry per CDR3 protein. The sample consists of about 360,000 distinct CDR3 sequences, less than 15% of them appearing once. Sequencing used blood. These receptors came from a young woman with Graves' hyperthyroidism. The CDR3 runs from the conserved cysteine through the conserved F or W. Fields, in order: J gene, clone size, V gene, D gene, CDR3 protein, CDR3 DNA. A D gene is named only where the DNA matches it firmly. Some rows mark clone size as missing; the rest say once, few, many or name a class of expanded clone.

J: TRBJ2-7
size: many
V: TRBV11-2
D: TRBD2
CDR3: CASSPGLAGSYEQYF
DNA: TGTGCCAGCAGTCCGGGACTAGCGGGCTCCTACGAGCAGTACTTC

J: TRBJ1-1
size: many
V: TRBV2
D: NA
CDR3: CASSEGQPMNTEAFF
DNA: TGTGCCAGCAGTGAAGGACAGCCGATGAACACTGAAGCTTTCTTT

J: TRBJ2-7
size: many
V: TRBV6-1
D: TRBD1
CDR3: CASSEGRGSYEQYF
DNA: TGTGCCAGCAGTGAGGGCAGGGGGTCTTACGAGCAGTACTTC

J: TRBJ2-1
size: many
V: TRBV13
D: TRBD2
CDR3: CASSLSSGYNEQFF
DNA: TGTGCCAGCAGCCTCTCTAGCGGATACAATGAGCAGTTCTTC

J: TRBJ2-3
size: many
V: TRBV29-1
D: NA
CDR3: CSVIGGSTDTQYF
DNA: TGCAGCGTAATCGGGGGAAGCACAGATACGCAGTATTTT

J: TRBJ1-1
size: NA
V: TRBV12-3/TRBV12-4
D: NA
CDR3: CASSPLMGGGDRAEAFF
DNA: TGTGCCAGCAGTCCCTTGATGGGGGGCGGGGATCGCGCTGAAGCTTTCTTT

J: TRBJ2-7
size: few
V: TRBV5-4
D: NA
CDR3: CASSNLQGRDEQYF
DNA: TGTGCCAGCAGCAATCTCCAGGGGAGGGACGAGCAGTACTTC

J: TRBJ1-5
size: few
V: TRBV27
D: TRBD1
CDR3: CASSNRGHQPQHF
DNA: TGTGCCAGCAGCAACAGGGGGCATCAGCCCCAGCATTTT

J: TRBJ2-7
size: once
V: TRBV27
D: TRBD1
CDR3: CASSSWTGGVLDEQYF
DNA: TGTGCCAGCAGTTCGTGGACAGGGGGCGTCTTGGACGAGCAGTACTTC

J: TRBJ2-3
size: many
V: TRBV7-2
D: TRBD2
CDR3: CASSLGALAGGYTQYF
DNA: TGTGCCAGCAGCTTAGGGGCCCTTGCGGGAGGGTACACGCAGTATTTT

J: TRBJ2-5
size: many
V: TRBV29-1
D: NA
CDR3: CSVEFGTKETQYF
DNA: TGCAGCGTTGAATTTGGGACCAAAGAGACCCAGTACTTC

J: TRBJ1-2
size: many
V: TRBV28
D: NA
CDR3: CASSFPVGANYGYTF
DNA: TGTGCCAGCAGCTTCCCGGTGGGGGCAAACTATGGCTACACCTTC

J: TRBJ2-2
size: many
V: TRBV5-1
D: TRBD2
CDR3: CASSLAPGLHPKGSTGELFF
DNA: TGCGCCAGCAGCTTGGCCCCGGGACTACACCCAAAAGGGAGCACCGGGGAGCTGTTTTTT

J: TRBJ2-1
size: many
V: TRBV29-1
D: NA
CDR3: CSVGWEEQFF
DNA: TGCAGCGTGGGGTGGGAGGAGCAGTTCTTC

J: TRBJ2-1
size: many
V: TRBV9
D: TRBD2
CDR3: CASSASGSSSYNEQFF
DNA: TGTGCCAGCAGCGCTAGCGGGTCGAGCTCCTACAATGAGCAGTTCTTC

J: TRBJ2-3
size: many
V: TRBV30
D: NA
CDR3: CAWSPLGDTQYF
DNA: TGTGCCTGGAGTCCCCTAGGTGATACGCAGTATTTT

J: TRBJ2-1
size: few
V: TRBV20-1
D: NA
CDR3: CSAFPLGTPEEQFF
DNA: TGCAGTGCCTTTCCCCTAGGGACTCCCGAGGAGCAGTTCTTC

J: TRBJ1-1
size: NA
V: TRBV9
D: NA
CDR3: CASSPGGRGTEAFF
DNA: TGTGCCAGCTCACCGGGGGGGCGAGGAACTGAAGCTTTCTTT

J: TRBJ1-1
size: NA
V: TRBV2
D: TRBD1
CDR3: CASGGTGRYFDTEAFF
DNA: TGTGCCAGCGGGGGGACAGGGAGGTATTTCGACACTGAAGCTTTCTTT

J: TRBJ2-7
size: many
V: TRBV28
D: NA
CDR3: CASSLPRDEQYF
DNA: TGTGCCAGCAGTTTGCCCAGGGACGAGCAGTACTTC

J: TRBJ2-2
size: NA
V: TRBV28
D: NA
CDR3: CASSFFNTGELFF
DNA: TGTGCCAGCAGTTTTTTTAATACCGGGGAGCTGTTTTTT

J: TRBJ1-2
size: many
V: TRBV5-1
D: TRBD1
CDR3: CASSYSGTGSYGYTF
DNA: TGCGCCAGCAGCTACTCCGGGACAGGATCCTATGGCTACACCTTC

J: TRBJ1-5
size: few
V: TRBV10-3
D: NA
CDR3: CAISESTVNQPQHF
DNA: TGTGCCATCAGTGAATCGACAGTCAATCAGCCCCAGCATTTT

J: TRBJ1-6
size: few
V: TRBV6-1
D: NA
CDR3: CASSEREGDNSPLHF
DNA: TGTGCCAGCAGTGAACGAGAGGGGGATAATTCACCCCTCCACTTT

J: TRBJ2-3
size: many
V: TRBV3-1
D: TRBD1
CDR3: CASSPRTGGSGAQYF
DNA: TGTGCCAGCAGCCCTAGGACAGGGGGCAGCGGGGCGCAGTATTTT

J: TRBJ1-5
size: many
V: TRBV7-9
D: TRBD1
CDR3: CASSLGQGFNQPQHF
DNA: TGTGCCAGCAGCTTAGGACAGGGCTTCAATCAGCCCCAGCATTTT

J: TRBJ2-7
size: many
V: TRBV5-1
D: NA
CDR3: CASSPTGKGSSYEQYF
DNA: TGCGCCAGCAGCCCGACCGGGAAGGGAAGCTCCTACGAGCAGTACTTC

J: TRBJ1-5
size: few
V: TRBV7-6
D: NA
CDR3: CASSLRGSGGVGNQPQHF
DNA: TGTGCCAGCAGCTTACGGGGGAGTGGAGGGGTAGGGAATCAGCCCCAGCATTTT

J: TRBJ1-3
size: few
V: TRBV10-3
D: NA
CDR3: CAISADSSGNTIYF
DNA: TGTGCCATCAGTGCTGACAGCTCTGGAAACACCATATATTTT